This entry features one T cell receptor (beta chain) sequence. Between the trimmed V and J ends, which lost 1 base and 3 bases, there was a span of 12 bases. The CDR3 runs to 15 residues. Germline lookup yields CDR1 SGHAT and CDR2 FQNNGV. The data stem from a study of T cell changes during pregnancy in multiple sclerosis. Sequencing was performed with immunoSEQ multiplex PCR; in TCRdb, only in-frame clones are kept and a portion is missing. The table lists about 75,000 clones, about 90% of them singletons. The rearrangement joins TRBV11-2 to TRBJ1-2; D uncertain. The sequence derives from a female donor in good health, enrolled as a control in a pregnancy study. The sequencing here drew on peripheral blood, taken in the first trimester of pregnancy. CDR3 residues: CASSLVFDGDYGYTF. CDR3 in DNA: TGTGCCAGCAGCTTAGTTTTCGACGGGGACTATGGCTACACCTTC.